At least ten counts were recorded for the clone carrying this TCR beta chain. Its antigen remains unidentified. The sample is drawn from a study of Graves' ophthalmopathy and Graves' hyperthyroidism. As for the study in general: The study drew peripheral blood at initial diagnosis, before any treatment. Study-wide results and caveats: Most expanded clonotypes in thyroid above 0.001 frequency also showed up in blood. Distinction of ophthalmopathy from stable hyperthyroidism by a 13-signature model reached roughly 88% sensitivity and 75% to 84% specificity.

The J segment lost 7 bases and the V segment lost 6 bases, leaving 14 bases of the junction unmatched. CDR1 and CDR2 from the germline V gene are MNHEY and SVGEGT. The CDR3 contains 18 residues. Amplification targeted the TCR beta CDR3 regions, with RNA transcripts as the source material. An opening RT-PCR round employed HTBI primers and preceded a second-round multiplex PCR. Via MiXCR, TCRdb re-called the multiplex PCR reads, giving one row per CDR3 protein. The sample lists about 220,000 distinct CDR3 sequences; 20% to 25% were seen once. Moderate-to-severe activity, CAS ≥3, NOSPECS ≥4 and duration under 3 months were recorded for donors with ophthalmopathy.

The chain has TRBV6-2 or TRBV6-3 and TRBJ2-4, with 14 bases aligning to TRBD2. Material for sequencing was peripheral blood. The receptor comes from a woman aged 45-65 years with Graves' ophthalmopathy. Here the CDR3 reads CASSNRGTSGSPRNIQYF. The CDR3, as DNA: TGTGCCAGCAGCAACCGAGGGACTAGCGGGAGCCCCAGGAACATTCAGTACTTC.